The rows below give T cell receptor beta chains drawn from one sample of a study of cytomegalovirus exposure and HLA in healthy donors. The data were produced by immunoSEQ multiplex PCR, yet TCRdb's version contains in-frame clones alone and is incomplete. The top ten hold over 2.5% of the sample, which has 85,000 to 100,000 clones, over 60% seen once. Input material: PBMCs. The source is a male donor in good health and CMV-seropositive. Both conserved end residues are part of each CDR3. Each record gives: V gene, J gene, D gene, clone size, CDR3 DNA, CDR3 protein. A D gene is named only where the DNA matches it firmly. A row's size may be missing; if present it is once, few, many or a size class.

V: TRBV27; J: TRBJ1-1; D: TRBD1; size: few; DNA: TGTGCCAGCATCCCGACAGGGGAGAGCACTGAAGCTTTCTTT; CDR3: CASIPTGESTEAFF
V: TRBV6-1; J: TRBJ1-6; D: TRBD1; size: NA; DNA: TGTGCCAGCAGCCCTGGGGGGACAGGGCTCTCACCCCTCCACTTT; CDR3: CASSPGGTGLSPLHF
V: TRBV7-9; J: TRBJ2-3; D: TRBD2; size: NA; DNA: TGTGCCAGCAGCATCGGCACTAGCGGGGGGGATAGCACAGATACGCAGTATTTT; CDR3: CASSIGTSGGDSTDTQYF
V: TRBV6-5; J: TRBJ2-5; D: NA; size: NA; DNA: TGTGCCAGCAGTTTCACAGTTCAAGAGACCCAGTACTTC; CDR3: CASSFTVQETQYF
V: TRBV15; J: TRBJ1-1; D: NA; size: NA; DNA: TGTGCCACCCGCGGGGGCGCGGGAACTGAAGCTTTCTTT; CDR3: CATRGGAGTEAFF
V: TRBV7-2; J: TRBJ2-1; D: TRBD2; size: few; DNA: TGTGCCAGCAGCCCCCGGTGGGCTAGCGGGGGTTATGAGCAGTTCTTC; CDR3: CASSPRWASGGYEQFF
V: TRBV15; J: TRBJ1-1; D: NA; size: NA; DNA: TGTGCCACCAGCATCCAAGCGCCGGACACTGAAGCTTTCTTT; CDR3: CATSIQAPDTEAFF
V: TRBV28; J: TRBJ1-1; D: TRBD1; size: once; DNA: TGTGCCAGCAGTTTGTGGACAGGGGGTTCGAGCGCTGAAGCTTTCTTT; CDR3: CASSLWTGGSSAEAFF
V: TRBV6-5; J: TRBJ1-2; D: TRBD1; size: NA; DNA: TGTGCCAGCAGTTACCGCGGACAGGGCGGAGGCTACACCTTC; CDR3: CASSYRGQGGGYTF
V: TRBV7-3; J: TRBJ2-5; D: TRBD1; size: NA; DNA: TGTGCCAGCAGCCTGAGGGGCGTCGACAGGGGAGGTTGGGAGACCCAGTACTTC; CDR3: CASSLRGVDRGGWETQYF
V: TRBV5-4; J: TRBJ2-5; D: TRBD2; size: NA; DNA: TGTGCCAGCACCCTTGGACTAGCGGAAGAGACCCAGTACTTC; CDR3: CASTLGLAEETQYF
V: TRBV5-4; J: TRBJ2-1; D: TRBD2; size: NA; DNA: TGTGCCAGCAGCTTGACTAGCGGGTCTTACAATGAGCAGTTCTTC; CDR3: CASSLTSGSYNEQFF
V: TRBV9; J: TRBJ2-7; D: NA; size: NA; DNA: TGTGCCAGCAGCGTAGACACGGGCGAGCAGTACTTC; CDR3: CASSVDTGEQYF
V: TRBV27; J: TRBJ2-2; D: TRBD1; size: NA; DNA: TGTGCCAGCAGTAGTCATAACAGGGGAACCGGGGAGCTGTTTTTT; CDR3: CASSSHNRGTGELFF
V: TRBV7-2; J: TRBJ2-3; D: NA; size: few; DNA: TGTGCCAGCAGCTTAGCTATAGATACGCAGTATTTT; CDR3: CASSLAIDTQYF
V: TRBV2; J: TRBJ1-2; D: NA; size: NA; DNA: TGTGCCAGCAGACCCCCGGGAGGGAGGGGAGGAGGCTACACCTTC; CDR3: CASRPPGGRGGGYTF
V: TRBV5-1; J: TRBJ1-5; D: TRBD1; size: NA; DNA: TGCGCCAGCAGCCTCCTCGGACAGGATCAGCCCCAGCATTTT; CDR3: CASSLLGQDQPQHF
V: TRBV10-1; J: TRBJ1-5; D: TRBD1; size: NA; DNA: TGCGCCAGCCTCCGGGACAGTCAGAATCAGCCCCAGCATTTT; CDR3: CASLRDSQNQPQHF
V: TRBV30; J: TRBJ2-3; D: TRBD1; size: NA; DNA: TGTGCCTGGAGTGTAAAGACAGGGGGAAGCACAGATACGCAGTATTTT; CDR3: CAWSVKTGGSTDTQYF
V: TRBV5-6; J: TRBJ2-7; D: NA; size: NA; DNA: TGTGCCAGCAGCTTTGGCAGTCGATGGTACGAGCAGTACTTC; CDR3: CASSFGSRWYEQYF
V: TRBV7-2; J: TRBJ2-1; D: NA; size: NA; DNA: TGTGCCAGCAGCTCCCCCCTAACGACACATGAGCAGTTCTTC; CDR3: CASSSPLTTHEQFF
V: TRBV6-6; J: TRBJ1-4; D: NA; size: NA; DNA: TGTGCCAGCAAAGATGCAGGAACAACTAATGAAAAACTGTTTTTT; CDR3: CASKDAGTTNEKLFF
V: TRBV19; J: TRBJ2-7; D: TRBD1; size: NA; DNA: TGTGCCAGTAGTACCCGACAGGGATTTACCTACGAGCAGTACTTC; CDR3: CASSTRQGFTYEQYF
V: TRBV5-1; J: TRBJ1-1; D: NA; size: NA; DNA: TGCGCCAGTCGGCTGGGGCGCGAAACTGAAGCTTTCTTT; CDR3: CASRLGRETEAFF
V: TRBV4-2; J: TRBJ2-5; D: NA; size: NA; DNA: TGTGCCAGCAGCCAAGATGGGGGGGAGACCCAGTACTTC; CDR3: CASSQDGGETQYF
V: TRBV6-5; J: TRBJ1-4; D: TRBD1; size: few; DNA: TGTGCCAGCAGCATGACAGGGGAGAATGAAAAACTGTTTTTT; CDR3: CASSMTGENEKLFF
V: TRBV30; J: TRBJ1-2; D: TRBD1; size: NA; DNA: TGTGCCTGGAGATTCGGGACAGGGGTTGGCTACACCTTC; CDR3: CAWRFGTGVGYTF
V: TRBV9; J: TRBJ1-3; D: TRBD1; size: NA; DNA: TGTGCCAGCAGCATCGACAGGGGGTCTGGAAACACCATATATTTT; CDR3: CASSIDRGSGNTIYF